The clone carrying this T cell receptor beta chain was observed at least ten times. These data originate in a study of T cells in Graves' hyperthyroidism and ophthalmopathy. Regions amplified from RNA transcripts were the TCR beta CDR3 regions. The HTBI primer set served for first-round RT-PCR of the TCR CDR3. TCRdb passed the multiplex PCR reads through MiXCR, listing each CDR3 protein once. The repertoire holds about 770,000 distinct CDR3 sequences, with about 17% as singletons. Trimming shortened V by 4 bases and J by 0 bases, and 6 bases separated the two germline ends. The CDR3 spans 13 residues. Germline CDR1 SNHLY, CDR2 FYNNEI.

The sequence was obtained from a woman aged 50 to 60 with Graves' hyperthyroidism that later progressed to Graves' ophthalmopathy. The sequencing input was blood. This chain links TRBV2 with TRBJ1-1; no clear D gene. As DNA, the CDR3 is TGTGCCAGCAGTGTTGGCGTGAACACTGAAGCTTTCTTT. It encodes CASSVGVNTEAFF. The full variable domain, its missing parts supplied by reference TRBV2 and TRBJ1-1, is EPEVTQTPSHQVTQMGQEVILRCVPISNHLYFYWYRQILGQKVEFLVSFYNNEISEKSEIFDDQFSVERPDGSNFTLKIRSTKLEDSAMYFCASSVGVNTEAFFGQGTRLTVV.